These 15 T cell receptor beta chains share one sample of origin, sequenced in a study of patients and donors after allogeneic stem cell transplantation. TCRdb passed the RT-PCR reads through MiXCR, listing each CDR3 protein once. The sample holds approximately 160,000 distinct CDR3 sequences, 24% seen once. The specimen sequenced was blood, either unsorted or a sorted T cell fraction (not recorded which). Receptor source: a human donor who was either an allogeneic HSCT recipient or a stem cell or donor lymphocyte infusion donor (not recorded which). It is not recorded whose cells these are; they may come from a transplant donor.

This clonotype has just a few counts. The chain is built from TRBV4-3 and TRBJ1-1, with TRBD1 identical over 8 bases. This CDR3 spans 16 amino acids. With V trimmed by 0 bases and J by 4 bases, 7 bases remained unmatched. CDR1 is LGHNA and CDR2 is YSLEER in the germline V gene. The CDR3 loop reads CASSQDRGQWGTEAFF. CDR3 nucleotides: TGCGCCAGCAGCCAAGACAGGGGGCAGTGGGGCACTGAAGCTTTCTTT.

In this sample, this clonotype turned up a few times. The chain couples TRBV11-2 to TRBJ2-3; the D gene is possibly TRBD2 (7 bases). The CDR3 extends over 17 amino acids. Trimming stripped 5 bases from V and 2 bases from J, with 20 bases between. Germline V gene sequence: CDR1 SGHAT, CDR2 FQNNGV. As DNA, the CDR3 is TGTGCCAGCAGCCAGACGGTGGGCGGGGGCAACACAGATACGCAGTATTTT. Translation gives CASSQTVGGGNTDTQYF.

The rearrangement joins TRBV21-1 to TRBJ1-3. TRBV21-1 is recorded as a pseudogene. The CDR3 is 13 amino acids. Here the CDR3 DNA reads TGTGCCAGCAATCCAGCCCAAGGAAACACCATATATTTT. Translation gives CASNPAQGNTIYF.

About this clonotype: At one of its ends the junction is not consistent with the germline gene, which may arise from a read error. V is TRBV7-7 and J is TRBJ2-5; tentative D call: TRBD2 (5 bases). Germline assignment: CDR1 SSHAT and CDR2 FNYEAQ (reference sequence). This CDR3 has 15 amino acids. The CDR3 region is CASSLARPDQETQYF. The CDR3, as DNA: TGTGCTAGCAGCTTAGCGCGGCCAGACCAAGAGACCCAGTACTTC.

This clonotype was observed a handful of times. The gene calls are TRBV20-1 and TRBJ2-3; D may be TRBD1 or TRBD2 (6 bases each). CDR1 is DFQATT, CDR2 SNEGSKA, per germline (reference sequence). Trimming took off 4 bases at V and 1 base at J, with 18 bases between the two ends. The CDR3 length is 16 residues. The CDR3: CSATRLRGAGTDTQYF. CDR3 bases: TGCAGTGCTACTCGACTTAGGGGGGCCGGCACAGATACGCAGTATTTT.

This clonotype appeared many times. Written as DNA, the CDR3 is TGTGCCAGCAGCTTAGCGTACGTTGCAGTCCGGGACACTGAAGCTTTCTTT. It encodes CASSLAYVAVRDTEAFF. The J gene is TRBJ1-1, the V gene TRBV7-2; D is undetermined. This CDR3 region has 17 residues. Trimming left V 0 bases short and J 3 bases short, with 17 bases between. CDR1 is SGHTA and CDR2 is FQGNSA in the germline V gene.

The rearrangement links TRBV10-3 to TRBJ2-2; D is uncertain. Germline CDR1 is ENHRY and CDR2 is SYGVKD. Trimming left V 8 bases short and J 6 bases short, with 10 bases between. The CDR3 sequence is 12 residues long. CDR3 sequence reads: CAIGDGSGELFF. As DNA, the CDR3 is TGTGCCATCGGCGACGGCTCCGGGGAGCTGTTTTTT.

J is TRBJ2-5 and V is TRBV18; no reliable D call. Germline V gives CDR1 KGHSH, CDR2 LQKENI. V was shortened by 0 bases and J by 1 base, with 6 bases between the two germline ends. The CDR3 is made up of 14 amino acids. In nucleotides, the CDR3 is TGTGCCAGCTCACCACCCAACAGCCAAGAGACCCAGTACTTC. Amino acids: CASSPPNSQETQYF.

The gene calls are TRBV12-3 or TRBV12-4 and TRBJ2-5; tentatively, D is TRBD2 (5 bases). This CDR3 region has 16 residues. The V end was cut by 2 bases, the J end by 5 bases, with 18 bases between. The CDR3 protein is CASSLRTPAPDETQYF. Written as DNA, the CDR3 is TGTGCCAGCAGTTTACGGACTCCGGCCCCGGACGAGACCCAGTACTTC.

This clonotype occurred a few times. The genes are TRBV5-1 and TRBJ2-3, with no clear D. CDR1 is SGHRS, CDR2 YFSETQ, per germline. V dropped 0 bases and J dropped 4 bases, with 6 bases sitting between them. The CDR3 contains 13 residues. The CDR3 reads CASSLALADTQYF. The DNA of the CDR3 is TGCGCCAGCAGCTTGGCCTTGGCAGATACGCAGTATTTT.

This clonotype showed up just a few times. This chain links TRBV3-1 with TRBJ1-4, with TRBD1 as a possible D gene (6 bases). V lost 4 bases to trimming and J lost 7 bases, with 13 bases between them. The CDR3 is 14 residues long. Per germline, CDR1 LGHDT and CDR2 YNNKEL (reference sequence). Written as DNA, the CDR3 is TGTGCCAGCAGCCGGGACGGGGGGCGTGAAAAACTGTTTTTT. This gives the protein CASSRDGGREKLFF.

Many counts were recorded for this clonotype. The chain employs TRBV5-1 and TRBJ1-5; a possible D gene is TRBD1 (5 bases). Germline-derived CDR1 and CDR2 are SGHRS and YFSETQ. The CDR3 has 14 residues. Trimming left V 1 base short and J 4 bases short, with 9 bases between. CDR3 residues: CASSLTGGNQPQHF. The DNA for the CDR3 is TGCGCCAGCAGCTTGACCGGGGGGAATCAGCCCCAGCATTTT.

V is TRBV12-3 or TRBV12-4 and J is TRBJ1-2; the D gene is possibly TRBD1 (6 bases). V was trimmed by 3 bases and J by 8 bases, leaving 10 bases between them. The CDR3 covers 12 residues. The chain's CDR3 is CASSFHREGYTF. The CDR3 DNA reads TGTGCCAGCAGTTTCCACAGGGAGGGCTACACCTTC.

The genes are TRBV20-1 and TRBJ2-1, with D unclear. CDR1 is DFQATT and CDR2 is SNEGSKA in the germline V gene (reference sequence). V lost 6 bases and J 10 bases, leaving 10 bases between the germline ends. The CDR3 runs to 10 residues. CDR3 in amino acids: CSAPRLEQFF. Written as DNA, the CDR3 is TGCAGTGCGCCCCGGCTAGAGCAGTTCTTC.

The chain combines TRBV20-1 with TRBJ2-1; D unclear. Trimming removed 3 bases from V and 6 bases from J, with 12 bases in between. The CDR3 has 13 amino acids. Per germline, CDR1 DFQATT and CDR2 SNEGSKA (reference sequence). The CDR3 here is CSASVGTTNEQFF. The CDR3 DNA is TGCAGTGCTAGTGTCGGCACAACCAATGAGCAGTTCTTC.